This TCR beta chain emerged from a study of cytomegalovirus exposure and HLA in healthy donors. As concerns this clone: The same CDR3 arises from other DNA sequences in this sample as well.

Likely unrecorded immune exposures existed in these nominally healthy donors. Primers: 60 Vbeta forward and 13 Jbeta reverse. As handled by the study authors: Later work found 65 million to 85 million unique TCR beta chains, with roughly 11 million shared. Here immunoSEQ multiplex PCR was the method, and the copy in TCRdb shows in-frame clones only, minus some. V and J calls and clone size are those listed in that table; D and trimming were worked out from the DNA. Of around 150,000 clones listed, about 63% are singletons. CDR1 MNHNY and CDR2 SVGAGI come from the germline V gene (reference sequence). The CDR3 runs to 12 residues. The V end lost 0 bases, the J end lost 6 bases, and 4 bases lay between the germline ends.

The chain employs TRBV6-6 and TRBJ2-3; no clear D. The sequence derives from a woman aged 40 to 50 in good health and CMV-seropositive. Sequenced input: PBMCs. The CDR3 DNA reads as TGTGCCAGCAGTTACTCCCTGGATACGCAGTATTTT. Translation: CASSYSLDTQYF.